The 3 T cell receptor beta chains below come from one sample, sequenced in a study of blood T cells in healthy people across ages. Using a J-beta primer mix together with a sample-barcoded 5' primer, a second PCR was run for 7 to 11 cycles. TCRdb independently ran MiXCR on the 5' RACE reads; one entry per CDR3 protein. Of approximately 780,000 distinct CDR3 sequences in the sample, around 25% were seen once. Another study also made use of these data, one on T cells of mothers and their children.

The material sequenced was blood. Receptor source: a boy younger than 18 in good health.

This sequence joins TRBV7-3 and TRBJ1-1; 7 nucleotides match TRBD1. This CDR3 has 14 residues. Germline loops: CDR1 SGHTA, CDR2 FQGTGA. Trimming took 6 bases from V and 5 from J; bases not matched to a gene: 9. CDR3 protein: CASSYTGVETEAFF. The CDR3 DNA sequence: TGTGCCAGCAGTTATACAGGGGTCGAAACTGAAGCTTTCTTT.

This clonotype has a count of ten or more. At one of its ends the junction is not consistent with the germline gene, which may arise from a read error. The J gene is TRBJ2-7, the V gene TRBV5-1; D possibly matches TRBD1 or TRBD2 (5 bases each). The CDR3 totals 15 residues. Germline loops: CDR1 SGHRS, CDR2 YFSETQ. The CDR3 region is CASSSGTGSSYEQYF. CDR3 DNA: TGTGCCAGCAGCTCGGGAACAGGTAGCTCCTACGAGCAGTACTTC.

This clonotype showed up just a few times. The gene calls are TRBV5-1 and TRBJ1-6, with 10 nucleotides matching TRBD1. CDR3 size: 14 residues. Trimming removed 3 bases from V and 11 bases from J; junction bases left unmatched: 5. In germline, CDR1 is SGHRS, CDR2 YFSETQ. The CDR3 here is CASSWGTGAAPLHF. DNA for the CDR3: TGCGCCAGCAGCTGGGGGACAGGGGCGGCACCCCTCCACTTT. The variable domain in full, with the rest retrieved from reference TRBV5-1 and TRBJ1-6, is KAGVTQTPRYLIKTRGQQVTLSCSPISGHRSVSWYQQTPGQGLQFLFEYFSETQRNKGNFPGRFSGRQFSNSRSEMNVSTLELGDSALYLCASSWGTGAAPLHFGNGTRLTVT.